One sample yielded the 23 T cell receptor beta chains listed below, sequenced in a study of blood T cell repertoires in COVID-19. Sequenced by immunoSEQ multiplex PCR; TCRdb stores in-frame clones only, minus some. Of roughly 100,000 clones in the sample, roughly 90% were seen once. The sample comprised peripheral blood. The receptor set was obtained from a woman older than 75 in a cohort sampled during active COVID-19.

The genes are TRBV18 and TRBJ2-7; 8 bases align to TRBD1. Trimming at V came to 5 bases and at J to 10 bases, leaving 10 bases not matched to a gene. The CDR3 loop spans 13 amino acids. Germline CDR1 is KGHSH and CDR2 is LQKENI. The CDR3: CASSAGQGPLQYF. In DNA form, the CDR3 reads TGTGCCAGCTCAGCCGGACAGGGCCCACTACAGTACTTC.

The gene calls are TRBV19 and TRBJ2-7; maybe TRBD2 (6 bases). Germline lookup yields CDR1 LNHDA and CDR2 SQIVND (reference sequence). V was clipped by 6 bases and J by 4 bases, with 13 bases between them. This CDR3 spans 13 amino acids. CDR3 amino acids: CASSPQEGYEQYF. CDR3 sequence (DNA): TGTGCCAGTAGCCCCCAGGAGGGATACGAGCAGTACTTC.

The rearrangement uses TRBV19 and TRBJ2-1; 9 nucleotides match TRBD2. This CDR3 spans 18 amino acids. Germline assignment: CDR1 LNHDA and CDR2 SQIVND (reference sequence). The V segment lost 5 bases and the J segment 4 bases; nucleotides outside the gene matches: 15. The CDR3 here is CASSPSLFTSGRYNEQFF. DNA of the CDR3: TGTGCCAGTAGTCCCTCTCTATTTACTAGCGGGCGTTACAATGAGCAGTTCTTC.

The table lists this clone with a few counts. The rearrangement joins TRBV27 to TRBJ1-1, with 8 bases that match TRBD1. J was trimmed by 1 base and V by 6 bases; bases with no gene match: 10. From germline, CDR1 is MNHEY and CDR2 SMNVEV (reference sequence). The CDR3 is made up of 16 amino acids. CDR3 sequence (DNA): TGTGCCAGCAGCCATACGACAGGGGCGGGGAACACTGAAGCTTTCTTT. Translated, it gives CASSHTTGAGNTEAFF.

The chain couples TRBV6-5 to TRBJ2-7; 8 bases align to TRBD2. V dropped 6 bases and J dropped 6; count of bases not matched to a gene: 10. There are 14 residues in the CDR3. Looked up from germline, CDR1 is MNHEY and CDR2 is SVGAGI. The CDR3 reads CASRKSGSLSEQYF. CDR3 nucleotide sequence: TGTGCCAGCAGAAAGAGCGGGAGTTTAAGCGAGCAGTACTTC.

The chain recombines TRBV7-9 with TRBJ2-3, with 10 bases lining up with TRBD2. This CDR3 has 14 residues. In germline, CDR1 is SEHNR, CDR2 FQNEAQ (reference sequence). The ends lost 7 bases at V and 2 bases at J; junction bases unmatched: 3. CDR3 DNA: TGTGCCAGCAAAACTAGCGGGACCACAGATACGCAGTATTTT. This sequence encodes CASKTSGTTDTQYF.

Only a few counts were recorded for this clone. This chain connects TRBV9 to TRBJ2-1, with 14 bases matching TRBD2. V lost 2 bases, J lost 0 bases, and 10 bases stayed unmatched. CDR1 is SGDLS and CDR2 is YYNGEE in the germline V gene. The CDR3 sequence is 20 residues long. The CDR3 loop reads CASSVTGTSGGKSSYNEQFF. CDR3 DNA sequence: TGTGCCAGCAGCGTTACCGGGACTAGCGGGGGAAAGAGCTCCTACAATGAGCAGTTCTTC.

V and J are TRBV10-3 and TRBJ2-3, with D perhaps matching TRBD2 (6 bases). V was shortened by 6 bases and J by 2 bases, with 12 bases between the two germline ends. The CDR3 is made up of 14 amino acids. Germline V lookup: CDR1 ENHRY, CDR2 SYGVKD. CDR3 residues: CAIREGAVTDTQYF. Here the CDR3 DNA reads TGTGCCATCAGGGAGGGAGCGGTCACAGATACGCAGTATTTT.

Regarding this clone: The junction departs from germline at one end; a sequencing error may be responsible. The rearrangement links TRBV6-1 to TRBJ2-1; 7 positions agree with TRBD2. The V gene's germline CDR1 is MNHNS and CDR2 SASEGT. The length of the CDR3 is 16 residues. CDR3 amino acids: CASSEVAGPRPNEQFF. For the CDR3, the DNA is TGTGCCAGCAGCGAAGTAGCGGGCCCGCGTCCTAATGAGCAGTTCTTC.

The chain links TRBV19 to TRBJ2-5; D is unresolved. Germline V gene lookup returns CDR1 LNHDA and CDR2 SQIVND (reference sequence). Trimming took 5 bases from V and 1 from J, leaving 11 bases between them. There are 14 residues in the CDR3. This CDR3 is CASSLDWSQETQYF. CDR3 in DNA: TGTGCCAGTAGTCTTGACTGGTCCCAAGAGACCCAGTACTTC.

This chain uses TRBV6-1 with TRBJ2-7; 7 positions agree with TRBD1. Looked up from germline, CDR1 is MNHNS and CDR2 is SASEGT. CDR3 length equals 14 residues. CDR3 sequence reads: CASSDFGTQGVPLV. The CDR3 coding sequence is TGTGCCAGCAGTGATTTCGGGACCCAGGGGGTCCCTCTGGTC.

This clone was detected only a few times. This sequence joins TRBV27 and TRBJ2-1, with 8 bases that match TRBD1. The CDR3 extends over 14 amino acids. Per germline, CDR1 MNHEY and CDR2 SMNVEV (reference sequence). The V gene end was trimmed by 2 bases and the J gene end by 9 bases; junction bases not matched to a gene: 6. The CDR3 sequence: CASSLTTGEVEQFF. DNA for the CDR3: TGTGCCAGCAGTTTAACGACAGGGGAGGTTGAGCAGTTCTTC.

The chain carries TRBV19 and TRBJ2-7; 8 bases align to TRBD2. The CDR3 covers 14 residues. The V segment lost 7 bases and the J segment 7 bases; nucleotides outside the gene matches: 12. CDR1 is LNHDA and CDR2 is SQIVND in the germline V gene (reference sequence). This CDR3 reads CASKLAELMGEQYF. In nucleotides, the CDR3 is TGTGCCAGTAAACTAGCGGAACTCATGGGGGAGCAGTACTTC.

The rearrangement links TRBV5-4 to TRBJ2-1; 11 bases are shared with TRBD1. Germline lookup yields CDR1 SGHNT and CDR2 YYREEE (reference sequence). V shed 0 bases and J 6 bases; nucleotides not matched to a gene: 8. CDR3 length: 17 residues. In DNA form, the CDR3 reads TGTGCCAGCAGCTTGGCCATAGGACAGGGGGCGAGCAATGAGCAGTTCTTC. Its protein product is CASSLAIGQGASNEQFF.

The CDR3 DNA reads TGTGCCAGCAGTTTTTGGCAGAACAATGAGCAGTTCTTC. It translates to CASSFWQNNEQFF. The gene calls are TRBV12-3 or TRBV12-4 and TRBJ2-1; D remains unclear. The CDR3 runs 13 residues. The V gene lost 3 bases and the J gene lost 5 bases, with 8 bases spanning the gap.

The chain combines TRBV6-5 with TRBJ2-1; a weak D match, TRBD2 (6 bases). This CDR3 has 12 amino acids. V lost 8 bases to trimming and J lost 15 bases, with 20 bases between them. CDR1 and CDR2 from the germline V gene are MNHEY and SVGAGI. The CDR3 spells CASHSTGTSLFF. The CDR3 bases are TGTGCCAGCCATTCTACCGGGACTTCTTTGTTCTTC.

The table lists this clone with a few counts. The gene calls are TRBV5-6 and TRBJ1-1; D is unresolved. From germline, CDR1 is SGHDT and CDR2 YYEEEE. The CDR3 covers 14 residues. V was cut by 6 bases and J by 1 base, with 13 bases left in between. The CDR3 DNA follows: TGTGCCAGCACCCCACCGCAGTCGAACACTGAAGCTTTCTTT. This translates into CASTPPQSNTEAFF.

V is TRBV7-9 and J is TRBJ1-1; 9 bases align to TRBD1. Germline CDR1 reads SEHNR; CDR2 reads FQNEAQ (reference sequence). Losses at the gene ends were 4 bases for V and 6 bases for J; bases not matched to a gene: 6. The CDR3 sequence is 14 residues long. The CDR3 loop reads CASSYGQGYPEAFF. The CDR3 region has the DNA TGTGCCAGCAGCTACGGACAGGGGTATCCTGAAGCTTTCTTT.

The chain recombines TRBV6-5 with TRBJ1-2, with 8 positions matching TRBD1. This CDR3 is built from 16 residues. Trimming at V came to 0 bases and at J to 2 bases, leaving 5 bases not matched to a gene. CDR1 is MNHEY, CDR2 SVGAGI, per germline. CDR3 nucleotides: TGTGCCAGCAGTTACTCGGCGACAGGGGTGAACTATGGCTACACCTTC. Protein product: CASSYSATGVNYGYTF.

Details on this clone: This sample also contains other DNA sequences that code for the same CDR3. V usage is TRBV6-1 and J usage is TRBJ2-7; 7 nucleotides match TRBD2. This CDR3 is 16 amino acids long. Germline lookup yields CDR1 MNHNS and CDR2 SASEGT. V shed 3 bases, J shed 4 bases, and the junction held 12 bases outside the gene matches. CDR3 nucleotides: TGTGCCAGCAGTGATCCCTATTCGGGAGGCCAGTACGAGCAGTACTTC. Its translation: CASSDPYSGGQYEQYF.

The gene calls are TRBV19 and TRBJ1-6, with D perhaps TRBD1 (5 bases). In germline, CDR1 is LNHDA, CDR2 SQIVND (reference sequence). CDR3 length: 14 residues. The V end was cut by 10 bases, the J end by 1 base, with 11 bases between. CDR3 region: CATRGGSYNSPLHF. The DNA for the CDR3 is TGTGCCACCCGGGGGGGTTCCTATAATTCACCCCTCCACTTT.

CDR3 sequence (DNA): TGTGCCAGCTCACCCTCACGGGGATACAATTCACCCCTCCACTTT. Its translation: CASSPSRGYNSPLHF. The gene calls are TRBV18 and TRBJ1-6; D is unresolved. The CDR3 extends over 15 amino acids. Germline V gene sequence: CDR1 KGHSH, CDR2 LQKENI. The V end was cut by 3 bases, the J end by 7 bases, with 13 bases between.

This chain uses TRBV3-1 (or the pseudogene TRBV3-2) with TRBJ2-1, with D perhaps matching TRBD2 (6 bases). Germline V lookup: CDR1 LGHDT, CDR2 YNNKEL (reference sequence). The V end lost 0 bases, the J end lost 10 bases, and 19 bases lay between the germline ends. The CDR3 extends over 16 amino acids. In DNA form, the CDR3 reads TGTGCCAGCAGCCAAGATCGTCGGACTACCAGGCAGGAGCAGTTCTTC. This translates into CASSQDRRTTRQEQFF.